This T cell receptor (beta chain) derives from a study of metastatic and nonmetastatic thyroid tumors. Study context: Across blood and tumor or nodule tissue, repertoires from malignant and benign thyroid patients were compared with one another.

This clone was picked up many times. A single base separates this from a much larger clone, so it may be a read error. Germline V gene data show CDR1 as MNHNS and CDR2 as SASEGT. V lost 7 bases to trimming and J lost 1 base, with 8 bases between them. CDR3 length: 12 residues. Not a single patient had been given any form of treatment at any point before undergoing thyroid surgery. Original methodology: Built for papillary thyroid cancer, a distant-metastasis classifier drew on CDR3 differences across clinicopathological groups. From the PCR reads, TCRdb re-called clones with MiXCR. The V and J calls, along with clone size, are taken from TCRdb and not from the paper's own processing. The repertoire holds roughly 35,000 clones, roughly 15% seen once, with about 3.4% in the top ten.

Sequencing was carried out using blood. The clonotype comes from a female donor with papillary thyroid cancer or a benign thyroid nodule (not recorded which). Some clones in this sample may be carry-over from other donors' samples. The chain carries TRBV6-1 and TRBJ2-7; D possibly corresponds to TRBD2 (5 bases). The CDR3 spells CASMDFSYEQYF. CDR3 nucleotides: TGTGCCAGCATGGACTTTTCCTACGAGCAGTACTTC.